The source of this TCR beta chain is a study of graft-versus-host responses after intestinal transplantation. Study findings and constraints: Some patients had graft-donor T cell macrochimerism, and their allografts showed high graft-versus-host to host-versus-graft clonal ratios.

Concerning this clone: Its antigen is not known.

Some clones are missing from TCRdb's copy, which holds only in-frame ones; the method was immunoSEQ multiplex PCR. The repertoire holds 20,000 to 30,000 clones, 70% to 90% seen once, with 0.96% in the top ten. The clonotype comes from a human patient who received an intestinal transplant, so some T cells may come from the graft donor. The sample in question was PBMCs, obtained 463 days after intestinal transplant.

The CDR3: CASSQGLYGYTF. The CDR3 DNA is TGTGCCAGCAGCCAGGGGCTCTATGGCTACACCTTC. This rearrangement joins TRBV2 to TRBJ1-2; TRBD1 might be the D (6 bases). Germline V CDR1 and CDR2: SNHLY, FYNNEI. The V gene lost 6 bases and the J gene lost 4 bases, with 9 bases spanning the gap. The CDR3 length is 12 residues.